The present entry profiles one TCR beta chain with its context. Its specificity is unknown. Within the sample, other DNA sequences also encode this same CDR3. This entry is derived from a study of T cell responses to AZD1222 COVID-19 vaccine. Clones were read by immunoSEQ multiplex PCR, and TCRdb kept only the in-frame ones, dropping some. The sample shows approximately 67,000 clones, 80% to 90% of them seen only once. Study-wide results and limits: Most donors were white British, females outnumbered males, and clonal diversity was possibly underestimated. Across spike, vaccine-associated CD4 TCRs were found, dominant at 160-218 and 743-854. Baseline seropositives among AZD1222 recipients totaled only six or seven.

Germline lookup yields CDR1 MNHNS and CDR2 SASEGT. The CDR3 loop spans 12 amino acids. The V and J ends lost 1 base and 3 bases respectively, with 4 bases between them. This chain links TRBV6-1 with TRBJ2-7; D gene uncertain. This receptor was taken from an adult who received the AZD1222 COVID-19 vaccine. The starting material was peripheral blood, obtained 28 days after the second AZD1222 dose. The DNA of the CDR3 is TGTGCCAGCAGTGAAGGGGGCTACGAGCAGTACTTC. This codes for CASSEGGYEQYF.